This entry lists 10 T cell receptor beta chains sequenced from one sample in a study of blood T cell repertoires in COVID-19 (dated by TCRdb to the early 2020s). Library preparation employed the immunoSEQ multiplex PCR assay. TCRdb mirrors the immuneACCESS table, restricted to in-frame sequences. Some clones are absent from its copies; in checked studies, under half trace to an unresolved V gene, and the reason for the others is unknown. The sample table shows roughly 500,000 clones, and 88% are seen once. Of the sample, 6.5% to 8.5% is held by the ten largest clones. Source material: PBMCs or T cells enriched from blood (not recorded which). The receptors derive from a woman aged 60 to 75 who had recovered from COVID-19.

The CDR3 DNA reads TGTGCCAGCAGCGTAGATACGGGAGTGGGTGGCTACACCTTC. Translating gives CASSVDTGVGGYTF. The chain uses TRBV9 and TRBJ1-2; no clear D. This CDR3 has 14 amino acids. Trimming shortened V by 0 bases and J by 7 bases, and 13 bases separated the two germline ends. CDR1 and CDR2 (germline): SGDLS, YYNGEE.

This clone has just a few counts. V and J are TRBV28 and TRBJ2-1; D uncertain. The germline gives CDR1 MDHEN, CDR2 SYDVKM. V lost 5 bases and J 3 bases, leaving 5 bases between the germline ends. The CDR3 is 12 amino acids. The CDR3 loop reads CASSTSYNEQFF. CDR3 DNA: TGTGCCAGCAGTACCAGCTACAATGAGCAGTTCTTC.

The V call is TRBV27, the J call TRBJ2-2; 8 bases are a match to TRBD2. The CDR3 runs to 17 residues. Germline values: CDR1 MNHEY, CDR2 SMNVEV (reference sequence). V trimming: 4 bases; J trimming: 2 bases; junction bases outside the gene matches: 9. The CDR3 protein is CASSSQSRGGNTGELFF. The CDR3 region has the DNA TGTGCCAGCAGTTCTCAATCTCGGGGGGGCAACACCGGGGAGCTGTTTTTT.

The gene calls are TRBV30 and TRBJ1-5; D may be TRBD1 (6 bases). Germline V gene data show CDR1 as GTSNPN and CDR2 as SVGIG (reference sequence). Trimming removed 7 bases from V and 0 bases from J, with 13 bases in between. The CDR3 consists of 14 residues. The CDR3 DNA follows: TGTGCCTTATCCGGGACAAATAGCAATCAGCCCCAGCATTTT. It codes for CALSGTNSNQPQHF. The whole variable domain, filled in from reference TRBV30 and TRBJ1-5, reads SQTIHQWPATLVQPVGSPLSLECTVEGTSNPNLYWYRQAAGRGLQLLFYSVGIGQISSEVPQNLSASRPQDRQFILSSKKLLLSDSGFYLCALSGTNSNQPQHFGDGTRLSIL.

V and J are TRBV7-9 and TRBJ2-5; 9 bases map to TRBD2. In germline, CDR1 is SEHNR, CDR2 FQNEAQ (reference sequence). This CDR3 comprises 17 residues. Trimming took 4 bases from V and 1 from J; bases not matched to a gene: 10. The CDR3 protein is CASSYSGGRHTQETQYF. In DNA form, the CDR3 reads TGTGCCAGCAGCTATAGCGGGGGCAGACACACCCAAGAGACCCAGTACTTC. The full variable domain, its missing parts supplied by reference TRBV7-9 and TRBJ2-5, is DTGVSQNPRHKITKRGQNVTFRCDPISEHNRLYWYRQTLGQGPEFLTYFQNEAQLEKSRLLSDRFSAERPKGSFSTLEIQRTEQGDSAMYLCASSYSGGRHTQETQYFGPGTRLLVL.

CDR3 residues: CASSVGPFNEQFF. CDR3 DNA sequence: TGTGCCAGCAGTGTGGGGCCGTTCAATGAGCAGTTCTTC. The chain links TRBV6-2 or TRBV6-3 to TRBJ2-1; possibly TRBD1 for D (5 bases). V lost 5 bases and J 6 bases, leaving 11 bases between the germline ends. This CDR3 region has 13 residues. Germline CDR1 and CDR2: MNHEY and SVGEGT.

J is TRBJ1-1 and V is TRBV7-9; TRBD1 agrees at 8 bases. The germline V gene has CDR1 SEHNR and CDR2 FQNEAQ (reference sequence). V was pared by 2 bases and J by 3 bases, with 8 bases of the junction left unmatched. The CDR3 has 16 amino acids. The CDR3 DNA is TGTGCCAGCAGCTTAACGGACAGGGCTAAAGACACTGAAGCTTTCTTT. Translating gives CASSLTDRAKDTEAFF.

Only a few counts were recorded for this clone. This CDR3 is also generated by other DNA sequences in the sample. The V and J genes are TRBV7-9 and TRBJ1-5; maybe TRBD1 (6 bases). The CDR3 consists of 15 residues. Per germline, CDR1 SEHNR and CDR2 FQNEAQ (reference sequence). Between the trimmed V and J ends, which lost 1 base and 3 bases, there was a span of 10 bases. The chain's CDR3 is CASSLGQGHNQPQHF. CDR3 sequence (DNA): TGTGCCAGCAGCTTAGGGCAGGGGCACAATCAGCCCCAGCATTTT.

The chain has TRBV10-2 and TRBJ1-6; D is unclear. This CDR3 is 16 amino acids long. Trimming stripped 1 base from V and 2 bases from J, with 9 bases between. Germline V gene lookup returns CDR1 WSHSY and CDR2 SAAADI. CDR3 amino acids: CASSELSLPYNSPLHF. Here the CDR3 DNA reads TGCGCCAGCAGTGAGTTATCCCTCCCCTATAATTCACCCCTCCACTTT.

This chain joins TRBV3-1 (or the pseudogene TRBV3-2) and TRBJ2-7, with 10 bases matching TRBD2. The CDR3 has 16 amino acids. V gave up 6 bases and J gave up 5 bases; unmatched junction bases: 13. Germline CDR1 reads LGHDT; CDR2 reads YNNKEL (reference sequence). The CDR3 is CASSRMSGGAVDEQYF. CDR3 in DNA: TGTGCCAGCAGTAGGATGAGCGGGGGGGCCGTCGACGAGCAGTACTTC.